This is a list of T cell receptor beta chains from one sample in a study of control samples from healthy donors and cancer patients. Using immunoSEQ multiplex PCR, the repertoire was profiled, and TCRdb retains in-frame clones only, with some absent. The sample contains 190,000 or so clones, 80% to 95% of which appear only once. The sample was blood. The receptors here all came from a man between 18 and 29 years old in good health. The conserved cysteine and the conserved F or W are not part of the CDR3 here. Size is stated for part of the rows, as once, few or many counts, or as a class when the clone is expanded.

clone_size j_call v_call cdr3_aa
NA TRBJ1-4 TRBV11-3 ASSLVPCRPRAAHEKLF
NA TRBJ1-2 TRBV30 AWSTGQGKYGYT
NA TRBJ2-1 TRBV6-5 ASSLRAGGYNEQF
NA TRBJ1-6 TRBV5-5 ASSLEWVGGRTLH
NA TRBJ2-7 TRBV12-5 ASGRGVSGDYEQY
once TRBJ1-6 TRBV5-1 ASSFEGGRTSSPLH
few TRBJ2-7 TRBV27 ASSTRTGYEQY
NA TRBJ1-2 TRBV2 ASSEALYGNYGYT
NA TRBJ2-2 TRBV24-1 ATSDAGTGSTGELF
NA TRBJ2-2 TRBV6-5 ASTRDRDTGELF
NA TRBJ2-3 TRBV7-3 ASSLKGDTQY
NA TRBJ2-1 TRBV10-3 AISELGLGEQF
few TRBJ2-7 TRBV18 ASHLNSYEQY
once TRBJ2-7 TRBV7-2 ASRSFGAGGTYEQY
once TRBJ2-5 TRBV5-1 ASKRDSLGGETQY
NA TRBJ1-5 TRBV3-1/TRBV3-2 ASSLREGNQPQH
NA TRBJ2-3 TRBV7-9 ASSPGQPTDTQY
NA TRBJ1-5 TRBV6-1 ASSEEGNSNQPQH
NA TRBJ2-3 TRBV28 ASYGPGGDTQY
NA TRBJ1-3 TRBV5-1 ASSYSTQGSGNTIY
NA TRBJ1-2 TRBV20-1 SASYGWGYT
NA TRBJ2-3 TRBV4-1 ASSQKGKFEGGAHTYTQY
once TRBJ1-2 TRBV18 ASSPTGGHGYT
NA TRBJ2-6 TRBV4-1 ASSRSEGSGANVLT
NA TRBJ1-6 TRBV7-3 ASSYTGLNSPLH
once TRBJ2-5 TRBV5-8 ASSPRLGWEKAQETQY
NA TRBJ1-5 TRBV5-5 ASSFEGNQPQH
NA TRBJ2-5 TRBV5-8 ASSLLVMETQY
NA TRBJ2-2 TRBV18 ASSQDRVANTGELF
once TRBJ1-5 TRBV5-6 ASSLQGGRHGNQPQH
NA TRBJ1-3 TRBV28 ASSLPQGMVGNTIY
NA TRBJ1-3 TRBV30 ALLQAKSGNTIY
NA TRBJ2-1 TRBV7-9 ASWTSGGPNEQF
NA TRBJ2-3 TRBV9 ASSVELVDTQY
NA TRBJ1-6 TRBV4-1 ASSLQGGSINSPLH
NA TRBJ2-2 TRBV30 AWSGGVAGLNTGELF
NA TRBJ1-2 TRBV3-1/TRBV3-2 ASGQGGRNYGYT
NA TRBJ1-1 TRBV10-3 AISERQGAGTEAF
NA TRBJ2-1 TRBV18 ASSPGYNEQF
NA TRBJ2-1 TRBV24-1 ATSDPGGRDEQF
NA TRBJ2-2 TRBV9 ASRSDTGAGELF
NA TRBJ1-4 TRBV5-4 ASSLAGTRTNEKLF
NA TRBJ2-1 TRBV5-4 ASSTGPTDYNEQF
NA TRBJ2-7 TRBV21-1 ASSKWGRGYEQY
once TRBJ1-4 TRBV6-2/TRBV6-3 ASSTDENEKLF
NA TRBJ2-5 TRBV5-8 ASSPGQGQETQY
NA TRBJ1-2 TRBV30 AWSVRAANGYT
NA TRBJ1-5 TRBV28 ASSPEETLGGQPQH
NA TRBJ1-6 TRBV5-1 ASSKGQRGSPLH